The present T cell receptor beta chain was sequenced within a study of blood T cell repertoires in COVID-19. Across the study: Sites in the United States, Italy and Spain provided acute and convalescent COVID-19 samples. The cDNA or gDNA used as material had been derived from T cells, B-cell-depleted T cells, or PBMCs.

CDR3 size: 16 residues. Germline CDR1 and CDR2: SEHNR and FQNEAQ (reference sequence). Germline trimming cut 5 bases from V and 8 bases from J; bases unmatched to any gene: 12. This clone has only one observation. In the study's own analysis: The assay estimated nucleated cells by amplifying reference gene primers. Data came from immunoSEQ multiplex PCR; TCRdb stores just in-frame clones and leaves some out. V and J calls and clone size are copied from that table; D and trimming were computed from the DNA. The top ten clones hold approximately 2.6% of a sample with approximately 210,000 clones, around four fifths of them seen once.

This sequence was found in a woman aged 65 to 85 with active or convalescent COVID-19. Input material: peripheral blood. V usage is TRBV7-9 and J usage is TRBJ1-4; 9 bases line up with TRBD1. As DNA, the CDR3 is TGTGCCAGCAGCCCTCCTCCCGGACAGGGGAACGAAAAACTGTTTTTT. This gives the protein CASSPPPGQGNEKLFF.